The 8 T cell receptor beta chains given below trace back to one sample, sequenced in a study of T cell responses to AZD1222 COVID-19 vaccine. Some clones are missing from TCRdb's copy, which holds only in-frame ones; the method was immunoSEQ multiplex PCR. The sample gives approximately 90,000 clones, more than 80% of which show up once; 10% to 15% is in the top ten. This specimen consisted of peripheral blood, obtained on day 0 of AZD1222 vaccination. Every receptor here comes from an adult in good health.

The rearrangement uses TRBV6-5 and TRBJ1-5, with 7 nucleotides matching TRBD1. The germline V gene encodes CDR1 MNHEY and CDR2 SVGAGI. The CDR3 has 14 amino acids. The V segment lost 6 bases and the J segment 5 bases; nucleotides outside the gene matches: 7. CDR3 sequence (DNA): TGTGCCAGCAGGCGCGGGACAGCCGATCAGCCCCAGCATTTT. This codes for CASRRGTADQPQHF.

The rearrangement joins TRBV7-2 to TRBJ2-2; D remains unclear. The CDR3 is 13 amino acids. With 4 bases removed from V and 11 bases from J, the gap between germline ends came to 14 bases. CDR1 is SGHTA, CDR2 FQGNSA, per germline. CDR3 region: CASSSRASLELFF. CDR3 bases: TGTGCCAGCAGCTCACGGGCCTCTTTAGAGCTGTTTTTT.

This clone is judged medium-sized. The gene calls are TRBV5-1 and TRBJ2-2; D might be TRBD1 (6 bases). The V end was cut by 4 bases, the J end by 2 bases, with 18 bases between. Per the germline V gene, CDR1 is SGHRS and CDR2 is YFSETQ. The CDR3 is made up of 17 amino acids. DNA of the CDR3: TGCGCCAGCAGCGGTTCCGGTTGGACAGACAACACCGGGGAGCTGTTTTTT. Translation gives CASSGSGWTDNTGELFF. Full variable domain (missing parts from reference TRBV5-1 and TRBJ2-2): KAGVTQTPRYLIKTRGQQVTLSCSPISGHRSVSWYQQTPGQGLQFLFEYFSETQRNKGNFPGRFSGRQFSNSRSEMNVSTLELGDSALYLCASSGSGWTDNTGELFFGEGSRLTVL.

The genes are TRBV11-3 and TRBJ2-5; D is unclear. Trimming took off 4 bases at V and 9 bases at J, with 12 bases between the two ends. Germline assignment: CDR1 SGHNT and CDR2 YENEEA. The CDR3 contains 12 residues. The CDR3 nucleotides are TGTGCCAGCAGCTCGGACGGCCAGGCCCAGTACTTC. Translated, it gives CASSSDGQAQYF.

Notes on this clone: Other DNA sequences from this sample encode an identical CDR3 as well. CDR3 coding DNA: TGTGCCAGCAGCCAAGTCCGGTCGGGGGCCAACGTCCTGACTTTC. It yields the protein CASSQVRSGANVLTF. The rearrangement links TRBV3-1 (or the pseudogene TRBV3-2) to TRBJ2-6; D is uncertain. Per germline, CDR1 LGHDT and CDR2 YNNKEL (reference sequence). Deletions cut 1 base from V and 4 bases from J, with 8 bases between. This CDR3 contains 15 residues.

The CDR3 DNA sequence: TGTGCCAGCAGACAGGACAGGGGCGGTCAGCCCCAGCATTTT. Translating it yields CASRQDRGGQPQHF. The chain has TRBV6-5 and TRBJ1-5; 9 bases are shared with TRBD1. The germline gives CDR1 MNHEY, CDR2 SVGAGI. CDR3 length: 14 amino acids. V was pared by 6 bases and J by 6 bases, with 6 bases of the junction left unmatched.

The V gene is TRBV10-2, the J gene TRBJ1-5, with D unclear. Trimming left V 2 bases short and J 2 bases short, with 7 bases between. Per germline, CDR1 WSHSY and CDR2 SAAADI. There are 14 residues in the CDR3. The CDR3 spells CASSERGGNQPQHF. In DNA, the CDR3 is TGCGCCAGCAGTGAGCGCGGGGGCAATCAGCCCCAGCATTTT.

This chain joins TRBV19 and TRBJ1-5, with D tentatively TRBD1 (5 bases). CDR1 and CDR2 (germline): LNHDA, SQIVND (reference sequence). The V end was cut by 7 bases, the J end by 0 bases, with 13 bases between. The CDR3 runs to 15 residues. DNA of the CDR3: TGTGCCAGTACCAGACCGGGGGGTAGCAATCAGCCCCAGCATTTT. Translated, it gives CASTRPGGSNQPQHF.